This TCR beta chain emerged from a study of cytomegalovirus exposure and HLA in healthy donors. The wider study: Falling in the Caucasian-associated ancestry cluster were about 80% of under 500 genotyped donors.

Researchers ran the PCR with 60 Vbeta and 13 Jbeta primers. The data were produced by immunoSEQ multiplex PCR, yet TCRdb's version contains in-frame clones alone and is incomplete. The table has around 140,000 clones, around 82% seen once. General study results and limits: Per a later analysis, 16,951 TCR beta sequences showed association with HLA alleles at 0.05 false discovery rate. Immune exposure information available was restricted to CMV serostatus. A later analysis revealed that TCR association rates differed between HLA loci, peaking at DRB1 and bottoming out at HLA-C.

The CDR3 covers 14 residues. V gave up 0 bases and J gave up 10 bases; unmatched junction bases: 2. Germline CDR1 and CDR2: SGHRS and YFSETQ. About this clone: The antigen remains undetermined.

The V gene is TRBV5-1, the J gene TRBJ2-1, with TRBD2 matching over 12 bases. This receptor was identified in a man over 45 in good health and CMV-seronegative. Sequencing was performed on PBMCs. CDR3 coding DNA: TGCGCCAGCAGCTTGGGACTAGCGGGAGACGAGCAGTTCTTC. As protein: CASSLGLAGDEQFF. The full variable domain, completed using reference TRBV5-1 and TRBJ2-1, is KAGVTQTPRYLIKTRGQQVTLSCSPISGHRSVSWYQQTPGQGLQFLFEYFSETQRNKGNFPGRFSGRQFSNSRSEMNVSTLELGDSALYLCASSLGLAGDEQFFGPGTRLTVL.